The sequence of this T cell receptor (beta chain) was determined in a study of blood T cell repertoires in COVID-19. Looking at the study overall: Samples came from the United States, Italy and Spain, spanning acute and convalescent COVID-19.

In the original processing: Estimation of nucleated cell counts was performed using reference gene primer amplification. The method was immunoSEQ multiplex PCR; TCRdb's version includes in-frame clones alone and lacks a portion of them. From that table come the V and J calls and clone size; the DNA was used to work out D and trimming. The data hold approximately 190,000 clones, with about 80% observed a single time. Participant-reported clinical history was the basis for cohort assignment. CDR3 length equals 15 residues. The V and J ends lost 1 base and 4 bases, in that order; junction bases with no gene match: 3. Germline values: CDR1 SGHTA, CDR2 FQGNSA.

Material: PBMCs or T cells enriched from blood (not recorded which). V gene TRBV7-2 combines with J gene TRBJ2-2; 7 bases match TRBD1. This TCR came from a woman aged 55-70 years with acute COVID-19. CDR3 DNA sequence: TGTGCCAGCAGCTTAGAGGGGGCCGGCACCGGGGAGCTGTTTTTT. Translated: CASSLEGAGTGELFF.